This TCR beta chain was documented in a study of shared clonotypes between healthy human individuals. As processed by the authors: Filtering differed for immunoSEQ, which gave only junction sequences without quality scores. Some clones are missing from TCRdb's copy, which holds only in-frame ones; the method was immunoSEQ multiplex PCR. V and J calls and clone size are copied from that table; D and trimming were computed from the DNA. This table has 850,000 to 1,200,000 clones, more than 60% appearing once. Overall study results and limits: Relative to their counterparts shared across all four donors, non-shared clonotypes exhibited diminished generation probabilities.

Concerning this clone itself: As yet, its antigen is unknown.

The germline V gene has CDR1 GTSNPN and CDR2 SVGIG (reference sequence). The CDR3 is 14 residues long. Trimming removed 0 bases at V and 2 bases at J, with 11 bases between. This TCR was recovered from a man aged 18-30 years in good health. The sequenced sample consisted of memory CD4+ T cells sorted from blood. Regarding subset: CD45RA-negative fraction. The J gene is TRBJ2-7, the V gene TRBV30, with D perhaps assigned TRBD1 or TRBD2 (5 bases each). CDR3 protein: CAWSVFGGTYEQYF. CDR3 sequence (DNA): TGTGCCTGGAGTGTATTTGGGGGAACCTACGAGCAGTACTTC.